The entry below describes one T cell receptor (beta chain). This record comes from a study of blood T cell repertoires in COVID-19. Study-wide context: PBMCs, B-cell-depleted T cells, or T cells were the source of the cDNA or gDNA that made up the material.

Trimming cost V 2 bases and J 2 bases, with 15 bases left between them. CDR1 and CDR2 (germline): ENHRY, SYGVKD. This CDR3 spans 17 amino acids. The data were produced by immunoSEQ multiplex PCR, yet TCRdb's version contains in-frame clones alone and is incomplete. This sample has fewer than 65,000 clones, with about 87% found just once. The sequencing input was peripheral blood. This clonotype originated in a man aged 60 to 69 with acute or convalescent COVID-19. The gene calls are TRBV10-3 and TRBJ1-4; D might be TRBD1 (6 bases). CDR3 bases: TGTGCCATCAGTGAGGGGGCCTATACAGGGACTAATGAAAAACTGTTTTTT. It yields the protein CAISEGAYTGTNEKLFF.